This T cell receptor (beta chain) was captured in a study of glioma-infiltrating T cells. Study-wide results and caveats: Non-neoplastic patients had below-expected tissue-blood divergence, while all gliomas exceeded expectation.

This clonotype was counted only a few times. The target antigen is unknown. The germline V gene has CDR1 MNHNS and CDR2 SASEGT. V lost 10 bases to trimming and J lost 2 bases, with 13 bases between them. The CDR3 is made up of 13 amino acids. The iRepertoire nested amplicon-rescue multiplex PCR amplified TCR alpha and beta CDR3s from RNA. Tissue mRNA or PBMC total RNA, about 95-450 ng, went into one-step reverse transcription and amplification. TCRdb processed the multiplex PCR reads anew with MiXCR; each CDR3 protein has one entry. The profile covers 20,000 to 25,000 distinct CDR3 sequences, with 20% to 25% appearing a single time and under 15% taken by the ten largest.

The sequencing input was glioma tissue, nonneoplastic brain tissue, or PBMCs (not recorded which). The receptor was isolated from a human donor with low-grade glioma or glioblastoma, undergoing nonglioma brain surgery, or in good health (not recorded which). The chain couples TRBV6-1 to TRBJ2-3, with D maybe TRBD1 (6 bases). The CDR3, as DNA: TGTGCCACGAAAGACAGGATCACAGATACGCAGTATTTT. Translating it yields CATKDRITDTQYF.